Listed below are T cell receptor beta chains from one sample, sequenced in a study of monozygotic twins with cystic fibrosis. Here immunoSEQ multiplex PCR was the method, and the copy in TCRdb shows in-frame clones only, minus some. The repertoire holds about 36,000 clones, with 84% as singletons. Material for sequencing was blood. Receptors were obtained from a girl aged 2 to 9 with cystic fibrosis. Each CDR3 is given with its conserved first and last residue. The D gene is left open where the match is weak. Size is omitted from some rows. Given values are once, few, many or a class for expanded clones.

d_gene	abundance	v_gene	j_gene	CDR3nt	CDR3aa
TRBD2	NA	TRBV9	TRBJ2-3	TGTGCCAGCAGCCCTCGGGGGGTCACAGATACGCAGTATTTT	CASSPRGVTDTQYF
NA	NA	TRBV6-4	TRBJ2-1	TGTGCCAGCAGTGATGAAGGGGCCCCGACCAATGAGCAGTTCTTC	CASSDEGAPTNEQFF
NA	NA	TRBV27	TRBJ2-7	TGTGCCAGCACCCCTGTGGGGGCATCCGAGCAGTACTTC	CASTPVGASEQYF
TRBD1	few	TRBV5-1	TRBJ1-1	TGCGCCAGCAGCCGGACAGGGGCTAGTGAAGCTTTCTTT	CASSRTGASEAFF
TRBD2	NA	TRBV4-1	TRBJ2-5	TGCGCCAGCAGCACACTCGGTGTCCGCGGGGGTGGTGAGACCCAGTACTTC	CASSTLGVRGGGETQYF
TRBD2	NA	TRBV4-1	TRBJ2-1	TGCGCCAGCAGCCAGGAACCGGGACTAGCGGGGAACAATGAGCAGTTCTTC	CASSQEPGLAGNNEQFF
TRBD1	NA	TRBV7-9	TRBJ1-3	TGTGCCAGCAGCTTAGGGACAGGGCCCTCTGGAAACACCATATATTTT	CASSLGTGPSGNTIYF
TRBD1	NA	TRBV4-1	TRBJ2-2	TGCGCCAGCAGCGGCGGAAGGGTTAGGGACAGGGGCCCCGGGGAGCTGTTTTTT	CASSGGRVRDRGPGELFF
NA	NA	TRBV20-1	TRBJ1-1	TGCAGTGCCCGAGGTCTACCTGAAGCTTTCTTT	CSARGLPEAFF
NA	NA	TRBV6-1	TRBJ1-1	TGTGCCAGCAGTACTTCAACACTCACCACTGAAGCTTTCTTT	CASSTSTLTTEAFF
NA	NA	TRBV9	TRBJ1-1	TGTGCCAGCAGCGTAAGGGTGAACACTGAAGCTTTCTTT	CASSVRVNTEAFF
TRBD2	once	TRBV27	TRBJ2-3	TGTGCCAGCAGTTGGGCGGGGGGAACCACAGATACGCAGTATTTT	CASSWAGGTTDTQYF
NA	NA	TRBV5-1	TRBJ2-7	TGCGCCAGCAGCTTGAGGGGGGTCGAGCAGTACTTC	CASSLRGVEQYF
NA	NA	TRBV27	TRBJ2-7	TGTGCCAGCAGTTTTCGGGGTTCCTACGAGCAGTACTTC	CASSFRGSYEQYF
TRBD1	NA	TRBV11-2	TRBJ2-7	TGTGCCAGCAACCCGCTTGGGACAGGGGGCTCCTACGAGCAGTACTTC	CASNPLGTGGSYEQYF
NA	NA	TRBV6-1	TRBJ1-1	TGTGCCAGCTCAAGACAGTTGAGTAGCACTGAAGCTTTCTTT	CASSRQLSSTEAFF
TRBD1	NA	TRBV19	TRBJ2-1	TGTGCCAGTACTCGGGACAGGGGGCACGGAAATGAGCAGTTCTTC	CASTRDRGHGNEQFF
TRBD1	NA	TRBV29-1	TRBJ2-7	TGCAGCGTTGAAGATCGGGACAGATCCTACGAGCAGTACTTC	CSVEDRDRSYEQYF
NA	NA	TRBV4-1	TRBJ1-2	TGCGCCAGCAGCCAAGCGAACGGATTCGAGGGCTACACCTTC	CASSQANGFEGYTF
NA	NA	TRBV11-2	TRBJ2-7	TGTGCCAGCAGCTTCGCAGGGAACGAGCAGTACTTC	CASSFAGNEQYF
NA	once	TRBV14	TRBJ1-3	TGTGCCAGCAGCCAAGACCCCCTCGACAGTCGGTGGGGCTCTGGAAACACCATATATTTT	CASSQDPLDSRWGSGNTIYF
NA	once	TRBV6-1	TRBJ1-1	TGTGCCAGCAGTGTGGCCGACAGTGCTAACACTGAAGCTTTCTTT	CASSVADSANTEAFF
NA	NA	TRBV2	TRBJ1-5	TGTGCCAGCAGTGAAAGGGCCCGACGGGACGGTGGCAATCAGCCCCAGCATTTT	CASSERARRDGGNQPQHF
TRBD2	NA	TRBV9	TRBJ2-3	TGTGCCAGCAGCCCCCTAGCGGGGAGGCGGGGATTAAGCACAGATACGCAGTATTTT	CASSPLAGRRGLSTDTQYF
NA	few	TRBV9	TRBJ1-3	TGTGCCAGCAGGGGGGCTGACGGAAACACCATATATTTT	CASRGADGNTIYF
NA	NA	TRBV5-4	TRBJ2-3	TGTGCCAGCAGCTTGGGTGCCTCCGATACGCAGTATTTT	CASSLGASDTQYF
NA	NA	TRBV5-1	TRBJ2-2	TGCGCCAGCAGCTTCACAGGGATCACCGGGGAGCTGTTTTTT	CASSFTGITGELFF
TRBD2	NA	TRBV19	TRBJ2-5	TGTGCCAGTAGTATAGTTCGCGAGCGGGGGCCCTCGTTTGCGACCCAGTACTTC	CASSIVRERGPSFATQYF
TRBD1	NA	TRBV5-4	TRBJ1-1	TGTGCCAGCAGCTTGGTCGGCAGGGGGTGGACTGAAGCTTTCTTT	CASSLVGRGWTEAFF
NA	NA	TRBV4-1	TRBJ1-1	TGCGCCAGCAGATGGGACCTCTTGAACACTGAAGCTTTCTTT	CASRWDLLNTEAFF
NA	NA	TRBV5-1	TRBJ2-7	TGCGCCAGCAGCATCGCAACTATACCGGGCTCCCCCTACGAGCAGTACTTC	CASSIATIPGSPYEQYF
NA	NA	TRBV7-8	TRBJ2-7	TGTGCCAGCAGCATAACAACCTACGAGCAGTACTTC	CASSITTYEQYF
TRBD2	NA	TRBV19	TRBJ2-7	TGTGCCAGTAGACTAGCGGGTGCCTACGAGCAGTACTTC	CASRLAGAYEQYF
TRBD1	NA	TRBV11-2	TRBJ1-1	TGTGCCAGCAGCACCCGGACAGGGATGAACACTGAAGCTTTCTTT	CASSTRTGMNTEAFF
NA	NA	TRBV23-1	TRBJ1-6	TGCGCCAGCAGTCAATCAACACTCGGATATTCACCCCTCCACTTT	CASSQSTLGYSPLHF
NA	NA	TRBV5-1	TRBJ2-5	TGCGCCAGCAGCGACGCTACTAGGGCAGAGACCCAGTACTTC	CASSDATRAETQYF
TRBD1	NA	TRBV30	TRBJ1-1	TGTGCCTGGATCTTCGGGACAGGTTACGGAGCTTTCTTT	CAWIFGTGYGAFF
NA	few	TRBV5-1	TRBJ1-3	TGCGCCAGCAGCTTGGAGCGGGGAAACACCATATATTTT	CASSLERGNTIYF
NA	NA	TRBV7-8	TRBJ1-6	TGTGCCAGCAGCCCCACCGGGAGCCCGGATAATTCACCCCTCCACTTT	CASSPTGSPDNSPLHF
NA	NA	TRBV7-7	TRBJ2-5	TGTGCCAGCAGCTCCCTGGGGGAAAGGGAGGCCCAGTACTTC	CASSSLGEREAQYF
NA	NA	TRBV29-1	TRBJ2-3	TGCAGCGTTGGGGGGGTGCAGGGAGATACGCAGTATTTT	CSVGGVQGDTQYF
TRBD1	NA	TRBV11-3	TRBJ2-7	TGTGCCAGCAGCCCCGGGACAGCCGTTTACGAGCAGTACTTC	CASSPGTAVYEQYF
TRBD2	NA	TRBV2	TRBJ2-5	TGTGCCAGCGAGGACGGGACTAGCGGGGGGAAGACCCAGTACTTC	CASEDGTSGGKTQYF